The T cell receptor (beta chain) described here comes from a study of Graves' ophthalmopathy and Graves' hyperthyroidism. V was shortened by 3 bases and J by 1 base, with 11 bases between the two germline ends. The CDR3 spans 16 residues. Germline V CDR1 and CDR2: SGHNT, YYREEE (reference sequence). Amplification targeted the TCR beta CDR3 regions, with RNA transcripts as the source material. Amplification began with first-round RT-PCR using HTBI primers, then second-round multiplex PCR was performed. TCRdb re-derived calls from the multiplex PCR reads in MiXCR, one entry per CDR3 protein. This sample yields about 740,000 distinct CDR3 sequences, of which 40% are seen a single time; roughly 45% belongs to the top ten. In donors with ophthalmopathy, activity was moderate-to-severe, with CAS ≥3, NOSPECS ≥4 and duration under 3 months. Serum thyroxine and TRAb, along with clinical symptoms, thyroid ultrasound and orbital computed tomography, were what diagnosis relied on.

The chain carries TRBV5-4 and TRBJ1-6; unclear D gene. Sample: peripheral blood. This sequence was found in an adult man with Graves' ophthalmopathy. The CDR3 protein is CASSSRRESYNSPLHF. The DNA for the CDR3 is TGTGCCAGCAGCTCCCGGAGAGAATCCTATAATTCACCCCTCCACTTT. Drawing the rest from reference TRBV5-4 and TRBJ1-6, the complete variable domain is ETGVTQSPTHLIKTRGQQVTLRCSSQSGHNTVSWYQQALGQGPQFIFQYYREEENGRGNFPPRFSGLQFPNYSSELNVNALELDDSALYLCASSSRRESYNSPLHFGNGTRLTVT.